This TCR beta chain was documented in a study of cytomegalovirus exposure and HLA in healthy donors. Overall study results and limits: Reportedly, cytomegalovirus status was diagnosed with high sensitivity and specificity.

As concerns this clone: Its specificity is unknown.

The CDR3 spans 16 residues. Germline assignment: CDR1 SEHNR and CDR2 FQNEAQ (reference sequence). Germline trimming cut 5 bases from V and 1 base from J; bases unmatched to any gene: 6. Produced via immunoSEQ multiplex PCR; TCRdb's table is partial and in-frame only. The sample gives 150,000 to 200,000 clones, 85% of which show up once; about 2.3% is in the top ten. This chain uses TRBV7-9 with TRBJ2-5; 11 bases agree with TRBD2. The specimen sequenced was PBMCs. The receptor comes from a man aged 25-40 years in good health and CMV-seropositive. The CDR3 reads CASSPGTSGPQETQYF. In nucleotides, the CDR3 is TGTGCCAGCAGCCCAGGGACTAGCGGCCCCCAAGAGACCCAGTACTTC.